The clone carrying this T cell receptor (beta chain) occurred once. Germline V gene data show CDR1 as MNHEY and CDR2 as SVGAGI. The CDR3 runs 15 residues. Trimming removed 6 bases at V and 0 bases at J, with 14 bases between. The data derive from a study of blood T cell repertoires in COVID-19. Study background: Samples taken during acute and convalescent COVID-19 were collected in the United States, Italy and Spain. PBMCs, B-cell-depleted T cells, or T cells provided the cDNA or gDNA that made up the material.

Authors' methods: Reference gene primer amplification yielded estimated nucleated cell counts. Sequencing used immunoSEQ multiplex PCR; TCRdb keeps in-frame clones, though not all of them. Clone size and the V and J calls come from that table; the DNA yielded D and trimming. The sample consists of 75,000 to 90,000 clones, 80% of them appearing once. The sequenced sample was peripheral blood. The gene calls are TRBV6-5 and TRBJ2-5; maybe TRBD1 (7 bases). The TCR was taken from a woman in her thirties or forties with active or convalescent COVID-19. CDR3 in amino acids: CASSRRGANQETQYF. CDR3 bases: TGTGCCAGCAGCCGCAGGGGGGCCAACCAAGAGACCCAGTACTTC.